What follows are 5 T cell receptor beta chains derived from one specimen sequenced in a study of blood T cell repertoires in COVID-19. Some clones are missing from TCRdb's copy, which holds only in-frame ones; the method was immunoSEQ multiplex PCR. This table holds roughly 160,000 clones, about 88% found once. The specimen was peripheral blood. The receptors stem from a middle-aged man who had recovered from COVID-19.

The V call is TRBV6-5, the J call TRBJ1-5; D gene ambiguous. V lost 0 bases, J lost 0 bases, and 9 bases lay in between. Germline V CDR1 and CDR2: MNHEY, SVGAGI. The CDR3 extends over 16 amino acids. As DNA, the CDR3 is TGTGCCAGCAGTTACTCATCCACACGTAGCAATCAGCCCCAGCATTTT. This codes for CASSYSSTRSNQPQHF.

The V gene is TRBV27, the J gene TRBJ2-5; 9 bases are a match to TRBD2. The CDR3 totals 15 residues. CDR1 and CDR2 from the germline V gene are MNHEY and SMNVEV (reference sequence). The V and J ends lost 5 bases and 2 bases, in that order; junction bases with no gene match: 6. CDR3 in DNA: TGTGCCAGCAGTGAGCGGGGGGCACCACAAGAGACCCAGTACTTC. Encoded protein: CASSERGAPQETQYF.

The CDR3 nucleotides are TGCGCCAGCAGACCGACAGGGACCCAAGAGACCCAGTACTTC. It is translated as CASRPTGTQETQYF. The chain carries TRBV5-1 and TRBJ2-5; TRBD1 matches 7 bases. Germline CDR1 and CDR2: SGHRS and YFSETQ. The CDR3 runs to 14 residues. Unmatched junction bases numbered 5, after V lost 5 bases and J lost 1 base. Together with reference TRBV5-1 and TRBJ2-5, the CDR3 gives the full variable domain: KAGVTQTPRYLIKTRGQQVTLSCSPISGHRSVSWYQQTPGQGLQFLFEYFSETQRNKGNFPGRFSGRQFSNSRSEMNVSTLELGDSALYLCASRPTGTQETQYFGPGTRLLVL.

The chain links TRBV9 to TRBJ2-1, with D possibly TRBD2 on 7 matching bases. V lost 0 bases to trimming and J lost 4 bases, with 20 bases between them. This CDR3 has 18 residues. CDR1 SGDLS and CDR2 YYNGEE come from the germline V gene. CDR3 protein: CASSVEGGGASSYNEQFF. The CDR3 DNA sequence: TGTGCCAGCAGCGTAGAGGGGGGAGGGGCGAGTTCTTACAATGAGCAGTTCTTC.

Comment on this clone: Because the CDR3's place on the DNA is in doubt, the DNA is left out and the CDR3 is given as listed by TCRdb. The chain has TRBV25-1 and TRBJ1-2. Germline loops: CDR1 MGHDK, CDR2 SYGVNS. The CDR3 is 13 residues long, ends included. The CDR3 spells CASTSGLNYGYTF.